This passage covers 8 T cell receptor beta chains from one sample sequenced in a study of glioma-infiltrating T cells. The iRepertoire nested amplicon-rescue multiplex PCR amplified TCR alpha and beta CDR3s from RNA. TCRdb reprocessed the multiplex PCR reads via MiXCR and lists one record per CDR3 protein. The sample contains around 170,000 distinct CDR3 sequences, around 45% of which appear only once. The material sequenced was glioma tissue, nonneoplastic brain tissue, or PBMCs (not recorded which). The source is a human donor with low-grade glioma or glioblastoma, undergoing nonglioma brain surgery, or in good health (not recorded which).

This clonotype occurred a few times. The V gene is TRBV3-1, the J gene TRBJ1-2; the D gene is possibly TRBD1 (6 bases). The V end lost 1 base, the J end lost 7 bases, and 13 bases lay between the germline ends. CDR1 is LGHDT, CDR2 YNNKEL, per germline (reference sequence). CDR3 length: 14 residues. The DNA of the CDR3 is TGTGCCAGCAGCCAAGGCGGAGACAGGCTTGGCTACACCTTC. Translation: CASSQGGDRLGYTF.

The chain employs TRBV27 and TRBJ2-1; D is uncertain. V shed 1 base and J shed 2 bases, with 12 bases lying between them. Germline CDR1 reads MNHEY; CDR2 reads SMNVEV (reference sequence). CDR3 size: 16 residues. The CDR3 region has the DNA TGTGCCAGCAGTTTATACGGTTATAGCCCCTACAATGAGCAGTTCTTC. It encodes CASSLYGYSPYNEQFF.

In its sample, this clonotype was seen many times. The chain employs TRBV28 and TRBJ2-7; no definite D call. Trimming stripped 5 bases from V and 0 bases from J, with 11 bases between. The CDR3 has 14 amino acids. Germline CDR1 reads MDHEN; CDR2 reads SYDVKM. The CDR3 here is CASSRPGLSYEQYF. CDR3 bases: TGTGCCAGCAGTCGTCCCGGGCTCTCCTACGAGCAGTACTTC.

As to this clonotype: This sequence may be a read error, since a much larger clone differs from it by one base. The V call is TRBV28, the J call TRBJ2-4; a possible D gene is TRBD2 (5 bases). The germline CDR1 and CDR2 sequences are MDHEN and SYDVKM. The V gene lost 6 bases and the J gene lost 5 bases, with 17 bases spanning the gap. CDR3 length: 15 residues. CDR3 coding DNA: TGTGCCAGCAGCACCTCGGGGTTCGCGGAAAACATTCAGTACTTC. Residues: CASSTSGFAENIQYF.

This clonotype was detected ten times or more. The genes are TRBV28 and TRBJ1-1, with 8 bases matching TRBD1. The germline V gene has CDR1 MDHEN and CDR2 SYDVKM. The CDR3 consists of 17 residues. Trimming removed 6 bases from V and 1 base from J; junction bases left unmatched: 13. The CDR3: CASRPGGTGPSNTEAFF. CDR3 coding DNA: TGTGCCAGCAGACCCGGGGGGACAGGCCCGTCGAACACTGAAGCTTTCTTT.

The table lists this clonotype with a few counts. V and J are TRBV29-1 and TRBJ2-3; D is tentatively TRBD1 or TRBD2 (5 bases each). This CDR3 contains 13 residues. The V end was cut by 4 bases, the J end by 0 bases, with 8 bases between. Per the germline V gene, CDR1 is SQVTM and CDR2 is ANQGSEA. The CDR3 reads CSVGGDSTDTQYF. In DNA form, the CDR3 reads TGCAGCGTTGGAGGGGACAGCACAGATACGCAGTATTTT.

Note on this clonotype: Being one base from a much bigger clone, this may be a read error. The V gene is TRBV3-1, the J gene TRBJ1-2; TRBD1 matches 7 bases. Germline lookup yields CDR1 LGHDT and CDR2 YNNKEL (reference sequence). This CDR3 comprises 15 residues. Losses at the gene ends were 10 bases for V and 7 bases for J; bases not matched to a gene: 18. For the CDR3, the DNA is TGTGCCACGTCCCTGGACAGGATCCACAGTGGTGGCTACACCTTC. Translation gives CATSLDRIHSGGYTF.

This clonotype was counted ten times or more. V gene TRBV27 combines with J gene TRBJ1-1; weak D call: TRBD1 (5 bases). This CDR3 spans 16 amino acids. Germline V CDR1 and CDR2: MNHEY, SMNVEV (reference sequence). V was cut by 1 base and J by 1 base, with 13 bases left in between. CDR3 residues: CASSLYGRGQNTEAFF. The CDR3 DNA is TGTGCCAGCAGTTTATATGGGAGGGGTCAGAACACTGAAGCTTTCTTT.